A selection of T cell receptor beta chains follows, all from one sample in a study of T-cell memory formation after mild COVID-19. Each CDR3 protein is one row after TCRdb ran MiXCR on the 5' RACE reads. The table shows about half a million distinct CDR3 sequences, with about 18% occurring only once. The specimen was PBMCs or a T cell subset sorted from them (not recorded which). The receptors shown here come from an adult woman who had mild COVID-19 (a few samples of this study predate the infection). Cell type and time point are not known. Each CDR3 is given with its conserved first and last residue. A D gene is named only where the DNA matches it firmly. Expanded clones are given a class, and other clones once, few, many or no size at all.

d_gene	v_gene	abundance	j_gene	CDR3nt	CDR3aa
.	TRBV5-1	.	TRBJ1-1	TGCGCCAGCAGCATAGGTGAATTAGGGAACACTGAAGCTTTCTTT	CASSIGELGNTEAFF
.	TRBV12-3/TRBV12-4	.	TRBJ2-7	TGTGCCAGCAGTCTAAGACTGGGGGTGGGCGAGCAGTACTTC	CASSLRLGVGEQYF
.	TRBV12-3/TRBV12-4	many	TRBJ2-7	TGTGCCAGCAGTTTAAACTACGAGCAGTACTTC	CASSLNYEQYF
.	TRBV30	.	TRBJ2-7	TGTGCCTGGAGTGTGACCAGTGGGTACGAGCAGTACTTC	CAWSVTSGYEQYF
.	TRBV20-1	many	TRBJ1-6	TGCAGTGCTAGGGAAACAGGGTTATCACCCCTCCACTTT	CSARETGLSPLHF
TRBD1	TRBV7-9	.	TRBJ2-1	TGTGCCAGCAGCTCCGGACAGGGAATGTCATACAATGAGCAGTTCTTC	CASSSGQGMSYNEQFF
.	TRBV6-6	many	TRBJ2-1	TGTGCCAGCAGTTACCTGAGGGTAGGTGAGCAGTTCTTC	CASSYLRVGEQFF
.	TRBV21-1	few	TRBJ2-7	TGTGCCAGCAGCAACGGATGGGTCTACGAGCAGTACTTC	CASSNGWVYEQYF
.	TRBV4-1	few	TRBJ2-4	TGCGCCAGCAGCCAATCCCCGGACGGAGAACTAAACATTCAGTACTTC	CASSQSPDGELNIQYF
TRBD1	TRBV6-2/TRBV6-3	few	TRBJ2-2	TGTGCCAGCAGAAGGACAGGGGGAACTATGACCGGGGAGCTGTTTTTT	CASRRTGGTMTGELFF
TRBD1	TRBV11-2	.	TRBJ1-2	TGTGCCAGCAGCTTAGAGACAGGGTCGGATGGCTACACCTTC	CASSLETGSDGYTF
.	TRBV6-5	few	TRBJ2-5	TGTGCCAGCAGTTACGAGGGGAGGCTGCAGTACTTC	CASSYEGRLQYF
.	TRBV5-1	.	TRBJ2-3	TGCGCCAGCAGCTGGCTCTCAGGCACAGATACGCAGTATTTT	CASSWLSGTDTQYF
.	TRBV10-1	few	TRBJ2-2	TGCGCCAGCAGTGCCGGGACTTCGAACACCGGGGAGCTGTTTTTT	CASSAGTSNTGELFF
.	TRBV12-3/TRBV12-4	.	TRBJ2-2	TGTGCCAGCAGTTTCGACAGAAAGTTGTTTTTT	CASSFDRKLFF
.	TRBV5-4	once	TRBJ2-3	TGTGCCAGCAGCAAGAAGACAGGGAGGTTGGCAGATACGCAGTATTTT	CASSKKTGRLADTQYF
.	TRBV7-3	many	TRBJ2-5	TGTGCCAGCAGCTTAGTGGGCGTGGGACGACAAGAGACCCAGTACTTC	CASSLVGVGRQETQYF
TRBD2	TRBV5-6	.	TRBJ2-2	TGTGCCAGCAGCCGGGGGGGCCGGTCCGGGGAGCTGTTTTTT	CASSRGGRSGELFF
.	TRBV12-3/TRBV12-4	.	TRBJ2-1	TGTGCCAGCAGTATCCACAGGACCTATGAGCAGTTCTTC	CASSIHRTYEQFF
TRBD2	TRBV27	.	TRBJ2-5	TGTGCCAGCAGAAGCCCCCCGACGGCTAGCGGGGGGTCTGAGACCCAGTACTTC	CASRSPPTASGGSETQYF
TRBD1	TRBV24-1	.	TRBJ2-3	TGTGCCACCAGTGCCCCGTCCGTATGGGACAGGGGCTCAGATACGCAGTATTTT	CATSAPSVWDRGSDTQYF
TRBD1	TRBV29-1	many	TRBJ2-7	TGCAGCGTACAATCCGGGACAGCAGGCGAGCAGTACTTC	CSVQSGTAGEQYF
.	TRBV4-1	.	TRBJ2-2	TGCGCCAGCAATCCGGGGGCGAACACCGGGGAGCTGTTTTTT	CASNPGANTGELFF
.	TRBV21-1	.	TRBJ2-7	TGTGCCAGCAGCAAGTTCGGAGACAGGGAACCCTACGAGCAGTACTTC	CASSKFGDREPYEQYF
.	TRBV11-2	.	TRBJ1-3	TGTGCCAGCAGCCCAGAGGGGGTAACTGGAAACACCATATATTTT	CASSPEGVTGNTIYF
.	TRBV6-5	few	TRBJ2-7	TGTGCCAGCAGTTACAACGACGCCGCCTACGAGCAGTACTTC	CASSYNDAAYEQYF
.	TRBV14	few	TRBJ2-2	TGTGCCAGCAGCCAATGGGGCCTGATAGACACCGGGGAGCTGTTTTTT	CASSQWGLIDTGELFF
.	TRBV3-1	.	TRBJ2-7	TGTGCCAGCAGCCAAGATCGGATGGCCAGAGCTCAAAGGGGGATATACGAGCAGTACTTC	CASSQDRMARAQRGIYEQYF
.	TRBV24-1	many	TRBJ2-1	TGTGCCACCAGTGCCCAAATAGGAGAAAGGATGGATGAGCAGTTCTTC	CATSAQIGERMDEQFF
.	TRBV24-1	.	TRBJ1-1	TGTGCCACCAGTGACCCAGGACGGTTTGAAGCTTTCTTT	CATSDPGRFEAFF
.	TRBV20-1	.	TRBJ1-1	TGCAGTGCTAGTAGAGGGAACACTGAAGCTTTCTTT	CSASRGNTEAFF
.	TRBV4-3	few	TRBJ2-6	TGCGCCAGCAGCCAAGATAGAGGAAGCTCTGGGGCCAACGTCCTGACTTTC	CASSQDRGSSGANVLTF
.	TRBV5-1	few	TRBJ2-3	TGCGCCAGCAGCTTCCAGGACTCTAGCACAGATACGCAGTATTTT	CASSFQDSSTDTQYF
.	TRBV4-2	few	TRBJ2-1	TGTGCCAGCAGCCAAAGTGTAAGCGATGAGCAGTTCTTC	CASSQSVSDEQFF
.	TRBV19	.	TRBJ1-5	TGTGCCAGTAGTATAGATTCGTGGAGCAATCAGCCCCAGCATTTT	CASSIDSWSNQPQHF
TRBD1	TRBV10-3	few	TRBJ2-3	TGTGCCATCAGTGACGACTTCACAGGGGATGGCACAGATACGCAGTATTTT	CAISDDFTGDGTDTQYF
.	TRBV5-8	few	TRBJ1-5	TGTGCCAGCAGCTTGAACGGGGGGGTGAATCAGCCCCAGCATTTT	CASSLNGGVNQPQHF
TRBD2	TRBV5-1	few	TRBJ2-5	TGCGCCAGCAGCCCATGGCGGGGGGCTCAAGAGACCCAGTACTTC	CASSPWRGAQETQYF
.	TRBV10-3	few	TRBJ2-7	TGTGCCATACGAGGAACCCCCAGCCCCTACGAGCAGTACTTC	CAIRGTPSPYEQYF
.	TRBV12-3/TRBV12-4	.	TRBJ2-7	TGTGCCAGCAGTTGGGACACCCCCTACGAGCAGTACTTC	CASSWDTPYEQYF
.	TRBV20-1	once	TRBJ1-1	TGCAGTGCTATGGGGGCCGCGGACACTGAAGCTTTCTTT	CSAMGAADTEAFF
.	TRBV4-1	few	TRBJ2-2	TGCGCCAGCAGCCAAGCCCCTAGGGGCACCGGGGAGCTGTTTTTT	CASSQAPRGTGELFF